What follows describes a single TCR beta chain. Generated by immunoSEQ multiplex PCR, the TCRdb table keeps only in-frame clones and is missing some. The table lists about 400,000 clones, about 88% of them singletons, with 1.9% in the top ten. These data belong to a study of Ad26.COV2.S vaccination and SARS-CoV-2 variants. CDR1 and CDR2 (germline): MDHEN, SYDVKM. The length of the CDR3 is 15 residues. After removal of 3 bases from V and 2 bases from J, the junction contained 7 bases not matched to a gene. Treatment reported: around 19 received Ad26.COV2.S at low or high dose, single or two shots; several received placebo; per-sample allocation not given. Each sample was drawn 63 days after the first injection (of vaccine or placebo).

This material consisted of peripheral blood, taken in a trial of Ad26.COV2.S vaccine versus placebo. This sequence joins TRBV28 and TRBJ2-7, with 7 bases identical to TRBD2. This clonotype originated in a person aged 18-60 years who received the Ad26.COV2.S COVID-19 vaccine or a placebo. The CDR3 here is CASSFLGGGPYEQYF. In DNA form, the CDR3 reads TGTGCCAGCAGTTTCTTGGGCGGGGGTCCCTACGAGCAGTACTTC. The full variable domain, its missing parts supplied by reference TRBV28 and TRBJ2-7, is DVKVTQSSRYLVKRTGEKVFLECVQDMDHENMFWYRQDPGLGLRLIYFSYDVKMKEKGDIPEGYSVSREKKERFSLILESASTNQTSMYLCASSFLGGGPYEQYFGPGTRLTVT.